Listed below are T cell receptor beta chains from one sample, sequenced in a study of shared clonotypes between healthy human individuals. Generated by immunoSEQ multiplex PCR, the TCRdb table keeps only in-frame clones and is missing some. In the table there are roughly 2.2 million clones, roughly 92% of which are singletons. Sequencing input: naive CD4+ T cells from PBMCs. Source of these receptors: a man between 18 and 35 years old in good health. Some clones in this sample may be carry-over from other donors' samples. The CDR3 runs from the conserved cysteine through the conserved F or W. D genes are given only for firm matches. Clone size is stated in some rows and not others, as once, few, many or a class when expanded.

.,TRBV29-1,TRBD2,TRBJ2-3,CSVGGRLVDTQYF,TGCAGCGTTGGCGGGAGGTTGGTAGATACGCAGTATTTT
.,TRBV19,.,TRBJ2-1,CASSPVGDLYNEQFF,TGTGCCAGTAGTCCCGTGGGGGACCTGTACAATGAGCAGTTCTTC
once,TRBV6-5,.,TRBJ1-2,CASSSSGRRVGGYTF,TGTGCCAGCAGTTCCTCGGGGAGGAGAGTGGGTGGCTACACCTTC
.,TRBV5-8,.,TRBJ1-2,CASSPRRGARSYGYTF,TGTGCCAGCAGCCCGCGAAGGGGGGCGCGAAGCTATGGCTACACCTTC
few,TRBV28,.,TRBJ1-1,CASSIRTEAFF,TGTGCCAGCAGTATCCGCACTGAAGCTTTCTTT
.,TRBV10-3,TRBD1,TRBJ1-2,CAMSTTGGRNYGYTF,TGTGCCATGAGTACTACAGGGGGGAGGAACTATGGCTACACCTTC
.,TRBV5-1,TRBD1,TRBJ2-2,CASSNRDRGTGELFF,TGCGCCAGCAGCAACCGGGACAGGGGCACCGGGGAGCTGTTTTTT
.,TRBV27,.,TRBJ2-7,CASRNPGLRKEQYF,TGTGCCAGCAGAAACCCGGGACTCCGTAAAGAGCAGTACTTC
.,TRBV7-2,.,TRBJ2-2,CASSLRQLNTGELFF,TGTGCCAGCAGCTTGAGACAGCTGAACACCGGGGAGCTGTTTTTT
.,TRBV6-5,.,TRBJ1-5,CASSYRGGRNQPQHF,TGTGCCAGCAGTTACAGGGGAGGCCGAAATCAGCCCCAGCATTTT
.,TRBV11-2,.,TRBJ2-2,CASSFRFGRGDVGELFF,TGTGCCAGCAGCTTCAGGTTTGGGCGGGGCGATGTCGGGGAGCTGTTTTTT
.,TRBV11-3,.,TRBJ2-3,CASSLGPNTDTQYF,TGTGCCAGCAGCTTAGGGCCTAATACAGATACGCAGTATTTT
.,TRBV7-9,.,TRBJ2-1,CASIAERRSSYNEQFF,TGTGCCAGCATAGCTGAGCGGAGAAGCTCCTACAATGAGCAGTTCTTC
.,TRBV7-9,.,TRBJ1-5,CASSFTGLNQPQHF,TGTGCCAGCAGCTTTACAGGTCTCAATCAGCCCCAGCATTTT
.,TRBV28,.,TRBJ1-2,CASSTRDGSNGYTF,TGTGCCAGCAGTACTCGGGACGGATCTAATGGCTACACCTTC
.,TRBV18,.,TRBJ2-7,CASSRGRDSYEQYF,TGTGCCAGCTCACGAGGAAGGGACTCCTACGAGCAGTACTTC
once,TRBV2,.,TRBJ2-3,CASSEVSDTQYF,TGTGCCAGCAGTGAAGTGTCAGATACGCAGTATTTT
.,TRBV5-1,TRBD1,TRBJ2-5,CASSQGQSLYQETQYF,TGCGCCAGCAGCCAGGGACAGAGTTTGTACCAAGAGACCCAGTACTTC
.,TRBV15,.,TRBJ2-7,CATSNAGRGEQYF,TGTGCCACCAGCAACGCGGGAAGGGGCGAGCAGTACTTC
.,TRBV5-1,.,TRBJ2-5,CASSGDFETQYF,TGCGCCAGCAGCGGGGATTTCGAGACCCAGTACTTC
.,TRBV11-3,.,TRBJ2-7,CASSLDGTYEQYF,TGTGCCAGCAGCTTAGATGGAACCTACGAGCAGTACTTC
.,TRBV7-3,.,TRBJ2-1,CASSLSSDNEQFF,TGTGCCAGCAGCTTATCTTCAGACAATGAGCAGTTCTTC
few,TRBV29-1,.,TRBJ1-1,CSVSPVTEAFF,TGCAGCGTTAGTCCAGTCACTGAAGCTTTCTTT
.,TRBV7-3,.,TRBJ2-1,CASSLNMGTGNEQFF,TGTGCCAGCAGCTTAAATATGGGGACGGGCAATGAGCAGTTCTTC
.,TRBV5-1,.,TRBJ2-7,CASSLGSGEQYF,TGCGCCAGCAGCTTGGGCTCGGGGGAGCAGTACTTC
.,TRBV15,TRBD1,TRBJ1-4,CATSRDLRTGAVSYEKLFF,TGTGCCACCAGCAGAGATCTTCGGACAGGGGCTGTGTCCTACGAAAAACTGTTTTTT
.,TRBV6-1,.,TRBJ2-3,CASRKVADRTDTQYF,TGTGCCAGCAGGAAGGTAGCGGACCGCACAGATACGCAGTATTTT
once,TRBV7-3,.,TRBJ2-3,CASSSTGTLYTDTQYF,TGTGCCAGCAGTTCTACCGGGACTCTTTACACAGATACGCAGTATTTT
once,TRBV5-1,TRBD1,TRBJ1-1,CASSLNAGTGGQFEAFF,TGCGCCAGCAGCTTGAACGCCGGGACAGGGGGACAATTTGAAGCTTTCTTT
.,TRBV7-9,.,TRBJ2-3,CASSLMGLDTQYF,TGTGCCAGCAGCCTGATGGGGCTGGATACGCAGTATTTT
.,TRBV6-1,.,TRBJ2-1,CASSDTLGTSGTNVYEQFF,TGTGCCAGCAGTGACACGTTGGGAACCAGCGGTACGAATGTTTATGAGCAGTTCTTC
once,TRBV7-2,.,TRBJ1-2,CASSFNGNYGYTF,TGTGCCAGCAGCTTTAATGGCAACTATGGCTACACCTTC
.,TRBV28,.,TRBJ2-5,CASSLKPGPGETQYF,TGTGCCAGCAGCCTTAAACCGGGACCCGGAGAGACCCAGTACTTC